The clone carrying this T cell receptor beta chain has just a few counts. What it binds is not known. The sample originates from a study of cytomegalovirus exposure and HLA in healthy donors. Study-level results: CMV serostatus alone was available as immune exposure information.

The PCR employed 60 Vbeta primers together with 13 Jbeta primers. Some clones are missing from TCRdb's copy, which holds only in-frame ones; the method was immunoSEQ multiplex PCR. Of under 150,000 clones detected, around 9% appear once; the ten largest clones hold about 6.7%. The germline CDR1 and CDR2 sequences are LNHDA and SQIVND (reference sequence). The CDR3 has 14 amino acids. With 3 bases removed from V and 6 bases from J, the gap between germline ends came to 11 bases. The material sequenced was PBMCs. The sequence was collected from a middle-aged woman in good health and CMV-seropositive. The V and J genes are TRBV19 and TRBJ2-2; D might be TRBD1 (8 bases). This CDR3 reads CASSITGGAGELFF. The DNA for the CDR3 is TGTGCCAGTAGTATTACAGGGGGGGCCGGGGAGCTGTTTTTT.